This T cell receptor beta chain was sequenced during a study of T cell responses to AZD1222 COVID-19 vaccine. The study, taken as a whole, reports: It was only after the peak T cell response that any repertoires were sampled. Baseline serostatus was positive in only 5 to 7 AZD1222 recipients. Along spike, vaccine-associated CD4 TCRs were found throughout, with dominance at 160-218 and 743-854.

Repertoires were generated with immunoSEQ multiplex PCR, while TCRdb's copy carries only in-frame clones and drops some. The data hold 100,000 to 150,000 clones, with roughly 92% observed a single time. J was trimmed by 6 bases and V by 5 bases; bases with no gene match: 7. Germline V gene data show CDR1 as MNHNY and CDR2 as SVGAGI (reference sequence). This CDR3 comprises 14 residues. This clone was seen just once. The antigen is not known. The sample here was peripheral blood, taken 28 days after the second AZD1222 dose. The genes are TRBV6-6 and TRBJ2-7, with 10 bases fitting TRBD1. The sequence was collected from an adult who received the AZD1222 COVID-19 vaccine. The CDR3 region has the DNA TGTGCCAGCAGTCCGGGACAGGGGTACCGCGAGCAGTACTTC. Residues: CASSPGQGYREQYF.